This T cell receptor beta chain was identified in a study of response to subunit inactivated influenza vaccine. Study results and limitations: The authors proposed limited new T cell recruitment per seasonal influenza vaccination.

Germline CDR1 and CDR2: MRHNA and SNTAGT. The CDR3 is 18 amino acids. The V gene lost 2 bases and the J gene lost 5 bases, with 24 bases spanning the gap. TCRdb used MiXCR to reprocess the RT-PCR reads, holding one entry per CDR3 protein. The sample lists hundreds of thousands of distinct CDR3 sequences, approximately 7.1% occurring once. A word on this clonotype: Antigen unknown.

The material was PBMCs from blood, obtained roughly 24 months after vaccination. The clonotype comes from a man in his fifties or sixties who received an inactivated influenza vaccine. V is TRBV6-4 and J is TRBJ2-5; D unresolved. CDR3 amino acids: CASSDHLPPSGIRETQYF. The CDR3 coding sequence is TGTGCCAGCAGTGACCACCTACCGCCTTCAGGAATAAGGGAGACCCAGTACTTC.